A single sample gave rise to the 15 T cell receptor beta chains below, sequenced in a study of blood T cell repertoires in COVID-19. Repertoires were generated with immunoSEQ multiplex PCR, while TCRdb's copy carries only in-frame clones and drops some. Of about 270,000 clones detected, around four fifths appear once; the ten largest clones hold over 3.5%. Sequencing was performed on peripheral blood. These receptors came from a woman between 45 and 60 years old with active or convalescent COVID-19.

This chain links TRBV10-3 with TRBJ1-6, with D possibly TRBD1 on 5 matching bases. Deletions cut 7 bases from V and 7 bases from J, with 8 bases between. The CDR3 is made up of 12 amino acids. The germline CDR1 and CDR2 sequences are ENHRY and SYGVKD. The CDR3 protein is CAIKGPNSPLHF. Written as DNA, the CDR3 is TGTGCCATCAAGGGGCCAAATTCACCCCTCCACTTT.

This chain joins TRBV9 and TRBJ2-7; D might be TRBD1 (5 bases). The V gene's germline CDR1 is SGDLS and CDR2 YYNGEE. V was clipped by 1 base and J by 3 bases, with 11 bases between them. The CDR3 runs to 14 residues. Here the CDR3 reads CASSVRVQGYEQYF. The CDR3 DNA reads TGTGCCAGCAGCGTACGAGTGCAGGGCTACGAGCAGTACTTC.

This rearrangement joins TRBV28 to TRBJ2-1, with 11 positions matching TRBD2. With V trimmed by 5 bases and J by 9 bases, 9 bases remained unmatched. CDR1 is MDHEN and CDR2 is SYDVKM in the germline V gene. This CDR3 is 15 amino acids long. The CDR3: CASSVASGRLGEQFF. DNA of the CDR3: TGTGCCAGCAGTGTCGCTAGCGGGAGGCTCGGTGAGCAGTTCTTC.

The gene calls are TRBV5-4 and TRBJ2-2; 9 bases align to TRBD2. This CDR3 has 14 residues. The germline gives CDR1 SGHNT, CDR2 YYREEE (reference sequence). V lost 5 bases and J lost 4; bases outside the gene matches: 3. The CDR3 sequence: CASRRAGGTGELFF. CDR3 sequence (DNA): TGTGCCAGCAGGCGAGCGGGGGGCACCGGGGAGCTGTTTTTT.

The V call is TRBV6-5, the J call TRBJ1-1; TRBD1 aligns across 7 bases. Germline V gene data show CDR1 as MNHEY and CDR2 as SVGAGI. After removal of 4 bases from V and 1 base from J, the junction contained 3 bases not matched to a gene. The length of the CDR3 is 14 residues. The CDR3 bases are TGTGCCAGCAGTTTCCGGGACAGGAACACTGAAGCTTTCTTT. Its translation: CASSFRDRNTEAFF.

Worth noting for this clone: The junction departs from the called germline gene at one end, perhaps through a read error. The CDR3 region is CASSKGLGLINEQFF. The CDR3 region has the DNA TGTGCTAGTAGTAAGGGACTAGGGCTCATCAATGAGCAGTTCTTC. The J gene is TRBJ2-1, the V gene TRBV19, with 8 nucleotides matching TRBD2. The CDR3 is 15 amino acids. Germline assignment: CDR1 LNHDA and CDR2 SQIVND (reference sequence).

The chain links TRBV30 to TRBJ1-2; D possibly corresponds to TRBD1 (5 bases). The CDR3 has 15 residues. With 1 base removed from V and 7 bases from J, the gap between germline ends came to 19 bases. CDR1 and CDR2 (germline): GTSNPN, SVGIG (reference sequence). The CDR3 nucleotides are TGTGCCTGGAGTGCCCCCCGGCAGGGAGCGGGTGGCTACACCTTC. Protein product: CAWSAPRQGAGGYTF.

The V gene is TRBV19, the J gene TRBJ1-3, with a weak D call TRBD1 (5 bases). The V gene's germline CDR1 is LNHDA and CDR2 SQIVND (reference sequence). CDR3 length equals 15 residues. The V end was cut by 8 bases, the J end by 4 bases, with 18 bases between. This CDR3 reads CASALGGTTGNTIYF. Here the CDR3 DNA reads TGTGCCAGTGCCTTGGGGGGGACTACGGGAAACACCATATATTTT. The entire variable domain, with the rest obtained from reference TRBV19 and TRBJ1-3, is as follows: DGGITQSPKYLFRKEGQNVTLSCEQNLNHDAMYWYRQDPGQGLRLIYYSQIVNDFQKGDIAEGYSVSREKKESFPLTVTSAQKNPTAFYLCASALGGTTGNTIYFGEGSWLTVV.

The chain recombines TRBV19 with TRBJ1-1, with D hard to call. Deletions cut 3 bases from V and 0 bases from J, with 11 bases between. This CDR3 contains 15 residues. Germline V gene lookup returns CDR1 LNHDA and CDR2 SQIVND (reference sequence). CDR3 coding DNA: TGTGCCAGTAGTATCCCGGGTGTGATGAACACTGAAGCTTTCTTT. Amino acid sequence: CASSIPGVMNTEAFF. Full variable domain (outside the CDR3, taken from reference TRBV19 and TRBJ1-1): DGGITQSPKYLFRKEGQNVTLSCEQNLNHDAMYWYRQDPGQGLRLIYYSQIVNDFQKGDIAEGYSVSREKKESFPLTVTSAQKNPTAFYLCASSIPGVMNTEAFFGQGTRLTVV.

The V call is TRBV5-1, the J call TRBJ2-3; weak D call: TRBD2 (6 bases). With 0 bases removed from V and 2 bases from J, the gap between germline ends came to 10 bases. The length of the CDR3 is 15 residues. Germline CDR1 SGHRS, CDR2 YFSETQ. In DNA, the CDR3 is TGCGCCAGCAGCTTGGCGTGGCGGGACACAGATACGCAGTATTTT. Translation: CASSLAWRDTDTQYF. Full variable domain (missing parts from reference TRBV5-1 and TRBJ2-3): KAGVTQTPRYLIKTRGQQVTLSCSPISGHRSVSWYQQTPGQGLQFLFEYFSETQRNKGNFPGRFSGRQFSNSRSEMNVSTLELGDSALYLCASSLAWRDTDTQYFGPGTRLTVL.

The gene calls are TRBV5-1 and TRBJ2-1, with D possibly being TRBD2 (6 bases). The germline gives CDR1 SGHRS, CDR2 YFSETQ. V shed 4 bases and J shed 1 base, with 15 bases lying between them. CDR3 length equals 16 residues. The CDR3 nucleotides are TGCGCCAGCAGCCAAAATAGCGGAGAATCCTACAATGAGCAGTTCTTC. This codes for CASSQNSGESYNEQFF.

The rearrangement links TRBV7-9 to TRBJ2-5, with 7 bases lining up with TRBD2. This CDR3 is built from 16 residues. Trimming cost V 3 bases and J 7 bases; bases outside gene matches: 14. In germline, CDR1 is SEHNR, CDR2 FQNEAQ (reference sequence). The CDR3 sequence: CASSLYPRPSGGTQYF. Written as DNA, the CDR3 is TGTGCCAGCAGCTTGTACCCAAGGCCTAGCGGCGGGACCCAGTACTTC.

The CDR3 here is CASSQQSTFYGYTF. The CDR3 DNA sequence: TGTGCCAGCAGCCAACAAAGCACCTTTTATGGCTACACCTTC. The gene calls are TRBV3-1 (or the pseudogene TRBV3-2) and TRBJ1-2; no definite D call. V was pared by 2 bases and J by 5 bases, with 12 bases between. The V gene's germline CDR1 is LGHDT and CDR2 YNNKEL (reference sequence). The CDR3 totals 14 residues.

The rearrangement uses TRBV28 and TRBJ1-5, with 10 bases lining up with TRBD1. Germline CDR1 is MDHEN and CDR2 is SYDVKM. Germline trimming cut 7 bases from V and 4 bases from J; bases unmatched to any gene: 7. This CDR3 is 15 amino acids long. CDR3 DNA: TGTGCCAGCAATAAACGGACAGGGGGGAATCAGCCCCAGCATTTT. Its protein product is CASNKRTGGNQPQHF.

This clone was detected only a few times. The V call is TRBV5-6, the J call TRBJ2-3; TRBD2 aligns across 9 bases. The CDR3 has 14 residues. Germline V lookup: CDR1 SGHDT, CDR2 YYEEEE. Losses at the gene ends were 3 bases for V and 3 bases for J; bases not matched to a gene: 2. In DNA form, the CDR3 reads TGTGCCAGCAGCTCGGCGGGAGGGACAGATACGCAGTATTTT. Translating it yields CASSSAGGTDTQYF.